These 3 T cell receptor beta chains share one sample of origin, sequenced in a study of Tregs in tolerant kidney transplant recipients. Assay: immunoSEQ multiplex PCR; the TCRdb copy retains only in-frame clones and omits some. There are approximately 30,000 clones in the sample, with 1.8% held by the top ten. Mixed chimerism was transient after nonmyeloablative marrow transplants from related graft donors. Sample: CD4+ T cells from blood (PBMCs), taken 24 months after the transplant. The receptors derive from a human patient who received a combined kidney and bone marrow transplant. Some T cells may be graft donor cells.

In the case of this clone: From the germline J gene comes the end of the CDR3, since the read stops 3 residues before it. The J gene is TRBJ2-1, the V gene TRBV10-3; 8 nucleotides align to TRBD1. The CDR3 has 16 amino acids. V trimming: 6 bases; J trimming: 5 bases; junction bases outside the gene matches: 12. Germline V gene data show CDR1 as ENHRY and CDR2 as SYGVKD. The CDR3 loop reads CAIRGQGATDNNEQFF. CDR3 bases read: TGTGCCATCAGAGGGCAGGGGGCTACCGACAACAATGAG.

As for this clone: The sequence runs out 3 residues before the end of the CDR3; the remainder is reconstructed from the germline J gene. The V call is TRBV7-3, the J call TRBJ2-1; tentatively, D is TRBD1 (5 bases). The V gene lost 3 bases and the J gene lost 7 bases, with 10 bases spanning the gap. Germline loops: CDR1 SGHTA, CDR2 FQGTGA. The CDR3 is made up of 13 amino acids. The CDR3 loop is CASSLGPENEQFF. The CDR3 DNA, read in part, is TGTGCCAGCAGCTTGGGGCCTGAGAATGAG. Full variable domain (outside the CDR3, taken from reference TRBV7-3 and TRBJ2-1): GAGVSQTPSNKVTEKGKYVELRCDPISGHTALYWYRQSLGQGPEFLIYFQGTGAADDSGLPNDRFFAVRPEGSVSTLKIQRTERGDSAVYLCASSLGPENEQFFGPGTRLTVL.

Concerning this clone: Read coverage stops 3 residues before the CDR3 terminus; the germline J gene supplies the remainder. The chain has TRBV2 and TRBJ1-5, with TRBD1 identical over 7 bases. CDR1 and CDR2 (germline): SNHLY, FYNNEI. V was pared by 4 bases and J by 6 bases, with 6 bases of the junction left unmatched. The CDR3 spans 14 residues. CDR3 DNA, as far as it was read: TGTGCCAGCAGTGTCCGACAGGGCGCTCAGCCC. It is translated as CASSVRQGAQP. The whole CDR3 region reads CASSVRQGAQPQHF.